Included here is one TCR beta chain sequence, with context. The sample holds a few counts of this clonotype. Its antigen remains undetermined. Base qualities are missing; no much larger clone stands one base away. The treatment or condition label corresponds to: live attenuated yellow fever vaccine strain. Two biological replicates of bulk PBMCs were collected at each blood-draw timepoint. PBMCs were isolated from peripheral blood using a standard Ficoll-Paque protocol. RNA was extracted with TriZol from bulk PBMCs, CD4 and CD8 fractions, and dextramer-positive and dextramer-negative fractions. The CDR1 and CDR2 encoded by the germline V gene (reference sequence) are LGHDT and YNNKEL. Including cysteine and phenylalanine, the CDR3 has 12 amino acids. Left in the record is the CDR3 DNA by itself, 36 bases read in frame from the first base. The junction carries 7 bases between V and J, which are trimmed by 3 bases and 4 bases respectively.

The data stem from a study of T cells after yellow fever vaccination (dated by TCRdb to the late 2010s). At the level of the whole study: Libraries from fractions with low cell numbers were prepared with the SMART-Seq v4 Ultra Low Input RNA kit. To follow T-cell clones before and after primary and booster YFV17D yellow fever vaccination, bulk TCR alpha and beta repertoires were sequenced over time. Two healthy male donors made up the cohort, one aged 18 to 29 years and the other aged 30 to 40 years. Blood was drawn at multiple timepoints before and after primary and secondary immunization, with bulk PBMC replicates and cell subsets isolated. The paper's findings and limits, for the study overall: FACS-sorted repertoires could contain abundant contaminating clonotypes from the bulk population, so computational filtering was required. Only a couple of donors were included in the study, so the extent to which the findings can be generalized is limited. A small share of clonotypes occurred in both CD4 and CD8 compartments, likely arising from convergent recombination. Compared with the primary T-cell response, the secondary T-cell response was faster but weaker, reaching its peak on day 5 rather than on day 15. After the booster, most of the clones that had expanded following primary vaccination were detected again (almost 98% of CD4 and around 90% of CD8), which suggests that memory was broadly maintained.

TCR cDNA was synthesized by 5'RACE template switching, which introduced a universal primer site and unique molecular identifiers. cDNA synthesis was primed from both the TCR alpha and TCR beta constant segments. Libraries were amplified in two PCR steps, with sample barcodes and sequencing adapters added in the second step. Sequencing of the libraries was done on either Illumina HiSeq 2500 (2x100 bp) or NovaSeq (2x150 bp). The authors' analysis ran thus. Reads were demultiplexed and collapsed into UMI consensus sequences with MIGEC, and V(D)J alignment was performed with MiXCR. Vaccine-responding clonotypes were defined with edgeR using replicate PBMC samples, requiring FDR below 0.01 and a log2 fold change above 5 up to day 15. Bulk clonotypes were assigned CD4 or CD8 identity according to which sequenced CD4 or CD8 repertoire held them at higher abundance. The raw public reads went through TCRdb reprocessing: fastp at Q25, MiXCR clone calling, in-frame beta chains kept. Each CDR3 protein gets just one entry, which takes the most common genes and DNA from the rows behind it. The V and J calls here are based on TCRdb, not the publication. Here the sample has 610,000 or so distinct CDR3 sequences; roughly 12% occur a single time. About 15% of the sample is taken by the ten largest.

The sequencing here drew on PBMCs, taken on the day of the yellow fever booster vaccination. The clonotype comes from a man aged 25 to 40 who received the YFV17D yellow fever vaccine. The chain is assembled from TRBV3-1 and TRBJ2-7; the D gene is unclear. The nucleotide sequence is TGTGCCAGCAGCCAGACCAGGTACGAGCAGTACTTC. Translated, this is CASSQTRYEQYF.